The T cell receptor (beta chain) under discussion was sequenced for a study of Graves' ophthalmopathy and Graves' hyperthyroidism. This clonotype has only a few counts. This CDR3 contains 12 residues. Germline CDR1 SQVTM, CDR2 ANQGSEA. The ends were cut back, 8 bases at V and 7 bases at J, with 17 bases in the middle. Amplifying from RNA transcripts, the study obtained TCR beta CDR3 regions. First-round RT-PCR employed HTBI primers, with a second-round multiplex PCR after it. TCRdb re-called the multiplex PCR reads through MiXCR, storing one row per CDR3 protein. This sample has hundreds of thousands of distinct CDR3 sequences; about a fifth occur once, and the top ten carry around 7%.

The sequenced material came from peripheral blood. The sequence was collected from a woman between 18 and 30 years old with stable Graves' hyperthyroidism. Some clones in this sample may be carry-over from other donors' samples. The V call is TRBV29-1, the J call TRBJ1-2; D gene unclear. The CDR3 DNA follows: TGCAGCCATAAAAAAGAAGAAAGTGGCTACACCTTC. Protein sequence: CSHKKEESGYTF.